Listed here are 7 T cell receptor beta chains from one sample, sequenced in a study of T cells after posttransplantation cyclophosphamide. Busulfan-fludarabine conditioning, marrow transplant, and cyclophosphamide on days +3 and +4 were administered. Sequencing used immunoSEQ multiplex PCR; TCRdb keeps in-frame clones, though not all of them. Reported are some 16,000 clones, none seen only once; the ten largest carry around 0.56%. The source was PBMCs, collected after allogeneic stem cell transplant with posttransplant cyclophosphamide. The receptor source for this set is a female patient between 25 and 45 years old who received an allogeneic stem cell transplant from a related donor, was CMV-positive, and had no GVHD. Some of the T cells might come from the graft donor.

This clone was seen many times. The chain carries TRBV5-1 and TRBJ1-5; D is ambiguous. The germline V and J ends were trimmed by 2 bases and 5 bases, with 8 bases remaining between them. The CDR3 totals 13 residues. Germline V gene data show CDR1 as SGHRS and CDR2 as YFSETQ. CDR3 residues: CASSFGTDQPQHF. The DNA for the CDR3 is TGCGCCAGCAGCTTTGGCACCGATCAGCCCCAGCATTTT.

This clone was picked up many times. V and J are TRBV14 and TRBJ2-3; 9 positions match TRBD2. Germline CDR1 and CDR2: SGHDN and FVKESK. V was clipped by 2 bases and J by 2 bases; unmatched bases: 2. The CDR3 runs 15 residues. This CDR3 reads CASSQLAGVTDTQYF. DNA for the CDR3: TGTGCCAGCAGCCAATTAGCGGGAGTCACAGATACGCAGTATTTT.

This clone was detected many times. This sequence joins TRBV28 and TRBJ2-3; 7 nucleotides match TRBD2. Trimming at V came to 5 bases and at J to 4 bases, leaving 6 bases not matched to a gene. The CDR3 is 14 residues long. From germline, CDR1 is MDHEN and CDR2 SYDVKM. The DNA of the CDR3 is TGTGCCAGCAGTCCTGAGGCGGGGGCAGATACGCAGTATTTT. Translating it yields CASSPEAGADTQYF.

This clone was picked up many times. The genes are TRBV28 and TRBJ2-7, with 7 bases lining up with TRBD2. The CDR3 is 14 amino acids. Looked up from germline, CDR1 is MDHEN and CDR2 is SYDVKM. V shed 6 bases and J 3 bases; nucleotides not matched to a gene: 8. Here the CDR3 reads CASSKTSSIYEQYF. CDR3 coding DNA: TGTGCCAGCAGCAAGACTAGCAGTATCTACGAGCAGTACTTC. Full variable domain (rest looked up from reference TRBV28 and TRBJ2-7): DVKVTQSSRYLVKRTGEKVFLECVQDMDHENMFWYRQDPGLGLRLIYFSYDVKMKEKGDIPEGYSVSREKKERFSLILESASTNQTSMYLCASSKTSSIYEQYFGPGTRLTVT.

This clone came up many times. The chain recombines TRBV27 with TRBJ2-1, with D hard to call. Germline CDR1 MNHEY, CDR2 SMNVEV (reference sequence). The CDR3 length is 11 residues. V was shortened by 4 bases and J by 7 bases, with 5 bases between the two germline ends. The CDR3 DNA sequence: TGTGCCAGCAGTTACATGAATGAGCAGTTCTTC. Its protein product is CASSYMNEQFF.

This clone has a count of ten or more. The chain is built from TRBV6-6 and TRBJ2-1, with D uncertain. The germline V gene encodes CDR1 MNHNY and CDR2 SVGAGI (reference sequence). The CDR3 loop spans 15 amino acids. Trimming removed 7 bases from V and 4 bases from J, with 17 bases in between. CDR3 protein: CASITSAFGYNEQFF. The CDR3 region has the DNA TGTGCCAGCATAACGAGCGCCTTCGGTTACAATGAGCAGTTCTTC.

This clone has ten or more counts. The chain links TRBV6-1 to TRBJ2-7, with TRBD2 identical over 7 bases. V shed 1 base, J shed 6 bases, and the junction held 9 bases outside the gene matches. CDR3 length: 15 amino acids. Germline CDR1 and CDR2: MNHNS and SASEGT. CDR3 bases: TGTGCCAGCAGTGAAGTAGTAGCGGGTAGGCTCGAGCAGTACTTC. It translates to CASSEVVAGRLEQYF.